This T cell receptor (beta chain) emerged from a study of T cells in Graves' hyperthyroidism and ophthalmopathy (dated by TCRdb to the late 2010s). General notes on the study: Peripheral blood samples were taken at the time of initial diagnosis, prior to any treatment. The 90 or so discovery patients were randomly split 7:3 into training and test sets. After blood sampling, hyperthyroidism patients were treated with methimazole at a starting dose of 30 mg daily, and ophthalmopathy patients were treated with high-dose intravenous methylprednisolone. A discovery cohort of about a hundred patients, 43 with Graves' ophthalmopathy and about 58 with stable Graves' hyperthyroidism, was used to find distinguishing TCR V-J signatures. According to the paper, TCR Vbeta CDR3 sequencing was carried out on 135 peripheral blood samples, which came from approximately 41 ophthalmopathy, 75 to 80 hyperthyroidism and around 17 progressor patients. Prospective prediction of ophthalmopathy was tested in an independent validation cohort of 18 to 20 hyperthyroidism patients and 15 to 17 patients who later progressed to ophthalmopathy. In more than 5 Graves' hyperthyroidism patients, the study also compared T-cell repertoires from thyroid tissue with T-cell repertoires from blood.

This clonotype was counted many times. Its recognized antigen is unknown. One base away there is no much larger clone; base qualities are not given. From a lookup of the germline V gene (reference sequence), CDR1 and CDR2 are SEHNR and FQNEAQ. The CDR3 has 15 amino acids, counting the end cysteine and phenylalanine. Solely the CDR3 DNA is kept, with 45 bases framed from the first base. Trimming takes 2 bases from V and 0 bases from J, and the germline ends sit 8 bases apart. The TCR beta CDR3 regions were amplified from RNA transcripts. For the first round of RT-PCR on the TCR CDR3, the HTBI primer set was used together with the Qiagen OneStep RT-PCR kit. Libraries were constructed in a second round of multiplex PCR, after which size selection and purification were carried out. Libraries were sequenced paired-end with 100 bp reads on an Illumina HiSeq2000. Regarding the original processing steps: SOAPnuke was used to process the raw data, removing reads that contained adapters or uncalled bases, had a mean Phred below 15, or lacked an exact match to the constant primer or identifier. COPE v1.2.5 was used to merge high-quality paired reads, and clonotypes were defined as unique nucleotide sequences. MiTCR v1.1 was used to align clonotypes to the IMGT TRBV, TRBD and TRBJ reference segments. The analysis was restricted to V-J combinations with a frequency above 0.0001, which together covered 99.2% of the repertoires. A TCS score was defined as the ratio of F50 (clonal expansion) to E x V (chaos), with BLOSUM62-based TCRdist applied between CDR3 peptides within each V-J. Welch's t-statistics and random forest reduced roughly 500 V-J features to about 12, which were used in a naive Bayes classifier (R e1071). In-frame beta chains were kept once TCRdb had trimmed the public reads at Q25 with fastp and called clones with MiXCR. Each entry merges the rows of one CDR3 protein and shows their most common DNA and genes. TCRdb assigned the V and J calls; the authors' analysis was not used. The sample table contains around 600,000 distinct CDR3 sequences; only one count was recorded for approximately 14% of them. Roughly an eighth of the sample is taken by the ten largest.

Results and caveats for the whole study, not just this receptor: In validation, the model predicted progression to ophthalmopathy a median of roughly 6.2 months before onset, with roughly 71% sensitivity and roughly 79% specificity. In cross-validation, a model built on a 13 V-J signature told ophthalmopathy apart from stable hyperthyroidism with under 90% sensitivity and about 81% specificity, and in testing the same model reached 80%/75%. Sample size was not statistically predetermined, and investigators were not blinded to group allocation. Most expanded thyroid clonotypes (frequency above 0.001) were also detected in blood, a finding suggesting that blood repertoires may reflect thyroid immune responses.

In the ophthalmopathy patients, disease was moderately to severely active, with a Clinical Activity Score of 3 or more, a NOSPECS grade of 4 or more, and a duration of less than 3 months. Exclusion was applied to patients with uncontrolled infections, other autoimmune diseases, pregnancy or lactation. Diagnoses were based on clinical symptoms, serum thyroxine and TRAb, thyroid ultrasound and orbital computed tomography. PBMCs were isolated from 10 ml of fresh peripheral blood by Ficoll-Paque density gradient centrifugation. Trizol reagent was used to extract total RNA, and RNA quality was then checked on an Agilent 2100 Bioanalyzer.

The V and J segments used are TRBV7-9 and TRBJ2-4; too little of a D gene remains to name it. The sequenced sample consisted of blood. The receptor was derived from a woman aged 45-65 years with Graves' ophthalmopathy. The CDR3 has the sequence CASSLLGLAKNIQYF. In nucleotides, the sequence is TGTGCCAGCAGCTTATTGGGGTTAGCCAAAAACATTCAGTACTTC.